Shown below are 3 T cell receptor beta chains from a single sample sequenced in a study of T cells in Graves' hyperthyroidism and ophthalmopathy. RNA transcripts provided the source from which TCR beta CDR3 regions were amplified. TCR CDR3 underwent first-round RT-PCR with the HTBI primer set. TCRdb re-called the multiplex PCR reads with MiXCR, one entry per CDR3 protein. Found here are 470,000 or so distinct CDR3 sequences, about 20% of them singletons; the top ten hold roughly 29%. The sequenced material came from blood. The receptors derive from a man younger than 35 with Graves' hyperthyroidism.

The sample holds many counts of this clonotype. The rearrangement links TRBV9 to TRBJ1-5, with D possibly TRBD1 on 5 matching bases. The CDR3 loop spans 14 amino acids. The germline gives CDR1 SGDLS, CDR2 YYNGEE. V was shortened by 0 bases and J by 3 bases, with 7 bases between the two germline ends. The DNA for the CDR3 is TGTGCCAGCAGCGTAGACGGGGCCAATCAGCCCCAGCATTTT. Protein product: CASSVDGANQPQHF. The full variable domain, in which reference TRBV9 and TRBJ1-5 provide the parts outside the CDR3, is DSGVTQTPKHLITATGQRVTLRCSPRSGDLSVYWYQQSLDQGLQFLIQYYNGEERAKGNILERFSAQQFPDLHSELNLSSLELGDSALYFCASSVDGANQPQHFGDGTRLSIL.

This clonotype came up many times. The chain is built from TRBV10-1 and TRBJ1-1; perhaps TRBD1 as D (6 bases). Germline CDR1 reads WNHNN; CDR2 reads SYGVQD (reference sequence). This CDR3 spans 16 amino acids. V was shortened by 2 bases and J by 0 bases, with 13 bases between the two germline ends. The chain's CDR3 is CASSEGPDSLNTEAFF. Here the CDR3 DNA reads TGCGCCAGCAGTGAGGGACCGGACAGCTTGAACACTGAAGCTTTCTTT.

The rearrangement uses TRBV7-2 and TRBJ2-7; TRBD1 agrees at 8 bases. The CDR3 contains 14 residues. CDR1 is SGHTA and CDR2 is FQGNSA in the germline V gene. V lost 4 bases and J lost 2; bases outside the gene matches: 4. The CDR3 is CASSSQQGAYEQYF. The DNA for the CDR3 is TGTGCCAGCAGCTCCCAACAGGGGGCCTACGAGCAGTACTTC.